The 28 T cell receptor beta chains presented below share a single source sample, sequenced in a study of CD8+CD57+ T cells in acquired aplastic anemia. Previously, flow cytometry had revealed CD8+CD57+ cell expansion in the patients chosen for sequencing. Genomic DNA constituted the template upon which TCR beta VDJ and CDR3 profiling was performed. TCRdb processed the reads anew with MiXCR; each CDR3 protein has one entry. The sample includes under 350,000 distinct CDR3 sequences, approximately 58% seen only once; the top ten take around 1.3%. Sequenced input: sorted CD4+, CD8+, or CD8+CD57+ T cells (not recorded which) from PBMCs. The receptors were gathered from a human donor with aplastic anemia.

This clonotype was observed a handful of times. The V and J genes are TRBV20-1 and TRBJ2-7; 7 positions agree with TRBD1. The CDR3 is made up of 13 amino acids. CDR1 is DFQATT and CDR2 is SNEGSKA in the germline V gene (reference sequence). V trimming: 6 bases; J trimming: 2 bases; junction bases outside the gene matches: 7. CDR3: CSAHGQDTYEQYF. As DNA, the CDR3 is TGCAGTGCACACGGACAGGATACCTACGAGCAGTACTTC.

This sequence joins TRBV7-6 and TRBJ2-7; 8 nucleotides line up with TRBD1. The V gene's germline CDR1 is SGHVS and CDR2 FNYEAQ. The CDR3 has 15 residues. With V trimmed by 5 bases and J by 1 base, 7 bases remained unmatched. The chain's CDR3 is CASSLLGQGSYEQYF. DNA for the CDR3: TGTGCCAGCAGCCTTCTCGGACAGGGATCCTACGAGCAGTACTTC.

The rearrangement links TRBV7-6 to TRBJ2-7, with TRBD2 matching over 8 bases. The germline V gene encodes CDR1 SGHVS and CDR2 FNYEAQ. The CDR3 length is 16 residues. V shed 4 bases and J 5 bases; nucleotides not matched to a gene: 13. CDR3 sequence: CASSSGFGAGANEQYF. CDR3 bases: TGTGCCAGCAGCTCGGGATTTGGAGCGGGAGCTAACGAGCAGTACTTC.

This clonotype was observed a single time. The CDR3, as DNA: TGTGCCAGCAGCGCCTATGTCGGTCCCGGGGAGCTGTTTTTT. Translated, it gives CASSAYVGPGELFF. The chain links TRBV7-8 to TRBJ2-2; D remains unclear. The V gene's germline CDR1 is SGHVS and CDR2 FQNEAQ. This CDR3 region has 14 residues. V was cut by 5 bases and J by 6 bases, with 13 bases left in between.

The chain has TRBV2 and TRBJ1-5; no firm D call. V was cut by 3 bases and J by 2 bases, with 11 bases left in between. The CDR3 has 15 residues. Germline CDR1 is SNHLY and CDR2 is FYNNEI. The CDR3, as DNA: TGTGCCAGCAGTGAGTCCCCGCGAGGCAATCAGCCCCAGCATTTT. Translated: CASSESPRGNQPQHF.

This chain uses TRBV6-2 or TRBV6-3 with TRBJ2-1; unclear D gene. The CDR3 sequence is 13 residues long. V was trimmed by 2 bases and J by 5 bases, leaving 7 bases between them. Germline CDR1 MNHEY, CDR2 SVGEGT. As DNA, the CDR3 is TGTGCCAGCAGTTACCGCCGGGACAATGAGCAGTTCTTC. Translating gives CASSYRRDNEQFF.

This clonotype was detected ten times or more. The chain links TRBV12-3 or TRBV12-4 to TRBJ1-6; D remains ambiguous. The CDR3 is 14 residues long. Trimming took 5 bases from V and 7 from J, leaving 12 bases between them. The CDR3 loop reads CASSPSVRNSPLHF. CDR3 sequence (DNA): TGTGCCAGCAGTCCAAGTGTTCGGAATTCACCCCTCCACTTT.

In this sample, this clonotype turned up a few times. V usage is TRBV7-2 and J usage is TRBJ2-7; D remains unclear. V lost 4 bases and J lost 2, with 15 bases in between. The CDR3 sequence is 15 residues long. Germline CDR1 is SGHTA and CDR2 is FQGNSA. The CDR3 is CASSSQTGSAYEQYF. In DNA, the CDR3 is TGTGCCAGCAGCTCGCAGACGGGTTCCGCCTACGAGCAGTACTTC.

The table lists this clonotype with many counts. The chain combines TRBV18 with TRBJ2-7; 8 bases align to TRBD2. The CDR3 loop spans 15 amino acids. The ends lost 3 bases at V and 4 bases at J; junction bases unmatched: 8. Germline CDR1 reads KGHSH; CDR2 reads LQKENI. In DNA, the CDR3 is TGTGCCAGCTCACCTCTTCCGGGAGGGCGGTACGAGCAGTACTTC. This codes for CASSPLPGGRYEQYF.

This clonotype was observed a handful of times. The chain is built from TRBV24-1 and TRBJ2-1; D not certain. CDR1 is KGHDR, CDR2 SFDVKD, per germline. The CDR3 extends over 14 amino acids. Trimming took 2 bases from V and 0 from J, leaving 4 bases between them. The CDR3 region is CATSDSTSYNEQFF. As DNA, the CDR3 is TGTGCCACCAGTGATTCTACCTCCTACAATGAGCAGTTCTTC.

This chain links TRBV2 with TRBJ1-6; 7 bases fit TRBD1. Germline CDR1 SNHLY, CDR2 FYNNEI. Trimming took 6 bases from V and 7 from J; bases not matched to a gene: 9. The CDR3 has 15 residues. The CDR3 here is CASRVDRVENSPLHF. For the CDR3, the DNA is TGTGCCAGCAGGGTTGACAGGGTCGAGAATTCACCCCTCCACTTT. Supplemented by reference TRBV2 and TRBJ1-6, the full variable domain reads EPEVTQTPSHQVTQMGQEVILRCVPISNHLYFYWYRQILGQKVEFLVSFYNNEISEKSEIFDDQFSVERPDGSNFTLKIRSTKLEDSAMYFCASRVDRVENSPLHFGNGTRLTVT.

The V and J genes are TRBV7-8 and TRBJ2-7; 7 bases are a match to TRBD1. CDR1 and CDR2 from the germline V gene are SGHVS and FQNEAQ. The CDR3 runs 14 residues. With V trimmed by 5 bases and J by 5 bases, 9 bases remained unmatched. CDR3 in amino acids: CASSPHRGRDEQYF. CDR3 nucleotide sequence: TGTGCCAGCAGCCCGCACAGGGGTAGGGACGAGCAGTACTTC.

In its sample, this clonotype was seen a few times. The chain has TRBV20-1 and TRBJ2-7, with D possibly being TRBD1 (6 bases). Germline assignment: CDR1 DFQATT and CDR2 SNEGSKA (reference sequence). V lost 3 bases and J lost 4, with 10 bases in between. The CDR3 is made up of 12 amino acids. CDR3 sequence (DNA): TGCAGTGCTAGCCGACAGGAGTACGAGCAGTACTTC. Amino acid sequence: CSASRQEYEQYF.

CDR3 in DNA: TGTGCCAGCAGTCAGGCCCAGGAGAAGACTGAAGCTTTCTTT. Protein sequence: CASSQAQEKTEAFF. The J gene is TRBJ1-1, the V gene TRBV25-1; D gene unclear. V gave up 5 bases and J gave up 5 bases, with 15 bases separating them. The length of the CDR3 is 14 residues. Germline V gene data show CDR1 as MGHDK and CDR2 as SYGVNS.

The chain recombines TRBV5-1 with TRBJ2-1; D perhaps matches TRBD2 (6 bases). CDR1 is SGHRS and CDR2 is YFSETQ in the germline V gene. The CDR3 is made up of 13 amino acids. V gave up 0 bases and J gave up 10 bases, with 11 bases separating them. The CDR3 DNA sequence: TGCGCCAGCAGCTTGGCTGGAGGGTGGGAGCAGTTCTTC. As protein: CASSLAGGWEQFF.

The chain carries TRBV24-1 and TRBJ2-1, with a possible D match to TRBD2 (6 bases). This CDR3 has 16 residues. Germline V gene sequence: CDR1 KGHDR, CDR2 SFDVKD. The V end was cut by 7 bases, the J end by 9 bases, with 24 bases between. The CDR3 here is CATREMRRVVLGEQFF. The CDR3 DNA reads TGTGCCACCAGGGAAATGCGGAGGGTGGTTTTGGGTGAGCAGTTCTTC.

The gene calls are TRBV5-1 and TRBJ2-3, with 8 bases that match TRBD2. This CDR3 is 16 amino acids long. V trimming: 4 bases; J trimming: 6 bases; junction bases outside the gene matches: 13. CDR1 and CDR2 from the germline V gene are SGHRS and YFSETQ. The CDR3 DNA is TGCGCCAGCAGCAAGGGACTAGATGGAATGGCGGATACGCAGTATTTT. This codes for CASSKGLDGMADTQYF.

Remarks on this clonotype: The CDR3 ends on some other residue instead of the conserved phenylalanine or tryptophan, so this is likely a read error. This chain connects TRBV5-1 to TRBJ2-3, with D perhaps TRBD2 (6 bases). The ends were cut back, 1 base at V and 4 bases at J, with 13 bases in the middle. This CDR3 comprises 15 residues. Germline lookup yields CDR1 SGHRS and CDR2 YFSETQ. The CDR3 reads CASSLRGEFADTQYV. Here the CDR3 DNA reads TGCGCCAGCAGCTTGCGCGGGGAGTTCGCAGATACGCAGTATGTT.

This chain connects TRBV20-1 to TRBJ2-7, with D possibly being TRBD2 (7 bases). Trimming removed 5 bases at V and 3 bases at J, with 14 bases between. Germline loops: CDR1 DFQATT, CDR2 SNEGSKA (reference sequence). The CDR3 length is 13 residues. The CDR3 DNA reads as TGCAGTGCTGGATCAGGGGACTACTACGAGCAGTACTTC. Amino acid sequence: CSAGSGDYYEQYF.

The chain recombines TRBV4-2 with TRBJ2-1; 10 nucleotides line up with TRBD2. V dropped 4 bases and J dropped 8; count of bases not matched to a gene: 8. The CDR3 is 15 amino acids. Germline V gives CDR1 LGHNA, CDR2 YNFKEQ. The CDR3 reads CASSPLAGAKDEQFF. Here the CDR3 DNA reads TGTGCCAGCAGCCCTCTAGCGGGGGCGAAAGATGAGCAGTTCTTC.

The rearrangement uses TRBV19 and TRBJ1-5; 8 bases agree with TRBD1. Germline V CDR1 and CDR2: LNHDA, SQIVND (reference sequence). This CDR3 is 15 amino acids long. V lost 7 bases to trimming and J lost 6 bases; unmatched junction nucleotides: 11. The CDR3: CASNPWDRPSQPQHF. In nucleotides, the CDR3 is TGTGCCAGTAACCCTTGGGACAGGCCTTCTCAGCCCCAGCATTTT.

V gene TRBV20-1 combines with J gene TRBJ1-1, with no clear D. The CDR3 is 12 residues long. With 3 bases removed from V and 4 bases from J, the gap between germline ends came to 9 bases. The germline V gene encodes CDR1 DFQATT and CDR2 SNEGSKA (reference sequence). Written as DNA, the CDR3 is TGCAGTGCTAGCGTTGGGAGCACTGAAGCTTTCTTT. Translated: CSASVGSTEAFF.

Many counts were recorded for this clonotype. CDR3: CASSYLRGRNTEAFF. The CDR3 DNA is TGTGCCAGCAGTTACTTGAGGGGGCGTAACACTGAAGCTTTCTTT. The chain has TRBV6-5 and TRBJ1-1; TRBD1 aligns across 7 bases. Germline CDR1 and CDR2: MNHEY and SVGAGI. The trim removed 1 base at V and 2 bases at J, leaving 4 bases unmatched. The CDR3 spans 15 residues.

The V and J genes are TRBV19 and TRBJ1-2; D might be TRBD1 (5 bases). V lost 3 bases and J 5 bases, leaving 10 bases between the germline ends. The CDR3 totals 13 residues. The germline V gene has CDR1 LNHDA and CDR2 SQIVND (reference sequence). CDR3 region: CASSIDSSYGYTF. The CDR3, as DNA: TGTGCCAGTAGTATTGACAGCTCGTATGGCTACACCTTC.

On this clonotype itself: One end of the junction varies from germline; a read error may be responsible. V usage is TRBV10-3 and J usage is TRBJ1-2, with 7 bases fitting TRBD1. CDR3 length: 13 residues. Germline lookup yields CDR1 ENHRY and CDR2 SYGVKD. CDR3: CASSPKGARGYTF. CDR3 nucleotide sequence: TGTGCCAGCAGTCCAAAGGGGGCGCGGGGCTACACCTTC.

This clonotype was recorded at least ten times. The gene calls are TRBV5-1 and TRBJ2-3; 7 bases match TRBD2. CDR3 length equals 14 residues. Germline V gene data show CDR1 as SGHRS and CDR2 as YFSETQ. V shed 4 bases and J 2 bases; nucleotides not matched to a gene: 4. CDR3 bases: TGCGCCAGCAGCCACCGGGACTACACAGATACGCAGTATTTT. This translates into CASSHRDYTDTQYF.

J is TRBJ2-1 and V is TRBV7-8; 9 bases align to TRBD1. The CDR3 contains 15 residues. CDR1 is SGHVS and CDR2 is FQNEAQ in the germline V gene. The V gene end was trimmed by 6 bases and the J gene end by 4 bases; junction bases not matched to a gene: 7. CDR3 sequence (DNA): TGTGCCAGCAGTTGGACAGGGGCTCCGTACAATGAGCAGTTCTTC. It encodes CASSWTGAPYNEQFF.

The chain has TRBV7-9 and TRBJ2-5; 13 bases fit TRBD2. With V trimmed by 4 bases and J by 9 bases, 8 bases remained unmatched. CDR1 and CDR2 (germline): SEHNR, FQNEAQ (reference sequence). CDR3 length: 15 amino acids. CDR3 nucleotide sequence: TGTGCCAGCAGCTCCGGGACTAGCGGGGTCAGGGCCCAGTACTTC. This gives the protein CASSSGTSGVRAQYF.